This TCR beta chain appears in the sequencing data of a study of cytomegalovirus exposure and HLA in healthy donors (dated by TCRdb to about 2017). Study-wide context: According to an earlier analysis of around 600 of the donors, about 170 million T cells yielded 117 million unique TCR beta sequences and approximately 280 Gb of sequence data. Donor age, sex, ethnicity and CMV serostatus were collected together with the repertoire data. The study was designed to test whether signatures of past pathogen exposure could be identified by cataloging public T cell receptors. The T cell repertoires of 666 subjects were profiled by immunosequencing and related to cytomegalovirus serostatus. Because of strong linkage in the cohort, four or five DR-DQ haplotypes were treated as single units for association and clustering. An earlier analysis of about 600 of the donors used high-throughput TCR beta sequencing to judge whether each TCR beta V gene segment behaved as functional or pseudogenic. Every discovery cohort repertoire had been produced on one sequencing platform. An early release covering approximately 600 HLA-typed donors comprised about 290 gigabases of sequencing data and around 85 million unique TCR sequences. The number of donors typed differed by locus, with about 629-630 for A, B, C, DRB1 and DQB1, about 500 for DQA1, over 600 for DPA1, and roughly 450 for DPB1. The later analysis used no new phenotypic data to find candidate immune exposures, relying instead on TCR beta sequences and their occurrence across donors. A later genetic analysis took genome-wide SNP genotypes for about three fifths of the roughly 670 donors and used that subset as a discovery cohort. Both class I and class II loci were covered by HLA typing, at four-digit resolution. Among around 400 genotyped donors of the cohort, an average of approximately 250,000 unique TCR beta nucleotide sequences were sequenced per donor, around 18% of them non-productive. The genetic ancestry cluster associated with self-reported Caucasian donors included roughly four fifths of the 350 to 500 genotyped donors. In a later analysis, previously published TCR beta repertoires from several hundred donors were re-analyzed and high-resolution HLA genotyping was added so that TCR occurrence patterns could be studied. Besides the first cohort of roughly 640 subjects, a separate validation cohort made up of 120 different subjects was used. To predict cytomegalovirus infection status, the study combined high-throughput TCR immunosequencing, statistical association of individual TCRs with disease status, and machine learning.

The germline V gene (reference sequence) provides CDR1 LNHNV and CDR2 YYDKDF. From the cysteine through the phenylalanine, the CDR3 covers 16 amino acids. Solely the CDR3 DNA is kept, with 48 bases framed from the first base. Here V drops 0 bases and J drops 2 bases, and the junction holds 6 bases not matched to any gene. The paper's findings and limits, for the study overall: The only immune exposure information available for the cohort was CMV serostatus. In this cohort, only TCR beta chains were sequenced, and detectable features were limited by the absence of alpha or paired-chain data. A group of highly shared sequence variants was considered likely to be a technical artifact of the sequencing pipeline. Three of the identified cytomegalovirus-associated TCR beta chains were confirmed in vitro to be specific for cytomegalovirus antigens. At a false discovery rate of 0.05, a later analysis linked approximately 18,000 TCR beta sequences to specific HLA alleles. The study gave a list of 150 to 200 TCR beta chains associated with cytomegalovirus. A further reported finding was that TCR beta sequences accurately predicted the HLA-A and HLA-B alleles for most subjects in the first cohort. In a later analysis, HLA-associated TCR beta chains were found to be more clonally expanded and to have lower generation probabilities than equally common non-associated chains. According to the authors, the approach could potentially be generalized to other disease states and immunological phenotypes. Because the 87-base-pair reads could not distinguish some IMGT-functional V segments, including TRBV6-2 and TRBV6-3, those segments were excluded. Linkage disequilibrium might explain the correlated functional status among segregating V segments, but an unknown experimental factor could not be excluded. Because counts were too low, around 17 rarely observed V segments, including chromosome 9 orphons, were left out of the earlier analysis of 500 to 650 of the donors. HLA typing was unavailable for some donors at each locus, so association tests used only the typed subset. A later analysis found that TCR association rates varied across HLA loci, with DRB1 alleles showing the most associated TCRs and HLA-C alleles the fewest. Across donors, most TCR sequences were observed very rarely, whereas some public TCRs were present in many individuals. A later genetic analysis reported fewer N-insertions in productive TCRs among donors in an Asian-associated ancestry cluster than the roughly 650-donor mean. A later analysis found that most CMV-associated TCR beta chains appeared HLA-restricted, with HLA associations seemingly driven largely by CMV exposure. A later genetic analysis associated a missense DCLRE1C variant with V-gene and J-gene trimming of TCR beta chains, and an independent cohort replicated the association. Sequencing depth was assumed to be roughly uniform across donors in the presence/absence analyses, though that assumption may not hold. An earlier analysis of approximately 570 of the donors showed that most TCR beta V segments appeared in productive rearrangements either about 87% or about 30% of the time, which broadly matched IMGT annotations. When HLA alleles, especially DR and DQ, strongly co-occurred, TCR associations were difficult to assign to individual alleles. Cytomegalovirus status was reported to be diagnosed by the classifier with high specificity and sensitivity in both the original and validation cohorts. Several of the top co-occurrence clusters appeared to be linked to parvovirus B19, influenza, CMV and Epstein-Barr virus, according to a later analysis.

Notes on this clone: Its antigen is still unknown. Base qualities are missing; no much larger clone stands one base away.

In total, 500 to 700 healthy bone marrow donors made up the cohort. At the time of sampling, every cohort member was nominally healthy, though immune exposures that went unrecorded were likely present. The donor tested CMV seronegative and was one of the 352 seronegative cohort members. A peripheral blood sample was provided by each donor, and peripheral blood mononuclear cells were used for TCR beta sequencing. The Qiagen DNeasy Blood Extraction Kit was used to extract genomic DNA from the blood cell samples. Library generation was performed with the immunoSEQ multiplex PCR assay. For the multiplex PCR, a mixture combining 60 forward primers for TCR Vbeta segments and 13 reverse primers for TCR Jbeta segments was used. The CDR3 region of rearranged TCR beta genes was amplified from genomic DNA by a multiplex PCR assay. On the Illumina HiSeq System, the amplified TCR beta libraries were sequenced as 87-base-pair reads. On the study's bioinformatics: In a later analysis, 70 million to 95 million unique TCR beta chains were counted across the 500 to 850 repertoires, and approximately 9.9 million of these chains were shared by at least two donors. To remove PCR and sequencing errors, raw reads were error-corrected and collapsed into unique sequences using a nearest-neighbor algorithm that merged closely related sequences. V, D and J gene segments were assigned by aligning CDR3 sequences to IMGT reference sequences. For a sequence to be retained, a match of at least six nucleotides to both a V gene segment and a J gene segment was required. Rearrangements were classified as productive when the CDR3 lacked stop codons and remained in frame with V and J, and all other rearrangements were classified as non-productive. CDR3 was defined according to IMGT convention as the region running from the second conserved V-encoded cysteine to the conserved J-encoded phenylalanine. In an earlier analysis of around 570 of the donors, sequences lacking an unambiguous match to a single V gene segment were excluded. An earlier analysis of some 500 of the donors classified V segments as functional when productive rearrangements were above 56.7% and as segregating when the standard deviation between donors was above 5%. A statistical classification framework was developed to diagnose cytomegalovirus status using the catalog of TCR beta chain sequences. In a later analysis, V and J genes were assigned by comparing TCR nucleotide sequences against IMGT/GENE-DB human TR gene sequences. A later analysis assigned CDR3 sequences and most-parsimonious VDJ recombination scenarios with the TCRdist pipeline. A later analysis defined each TCR beta chain by its CDR3 amino acid sequence plus V-gene family, and excluded reads lacking a unique V-gene family. As a way to deal with suspected cross-contamination and a sequencing artifact, a later analysis dropped over 550 nucleotide sequences that were highly shared and had low generation probability. For each public chain, a later analysis derived a clonal expansion index from normalized ranks of inferred template counts within each repertoire. In a later analysis, generation probabilities were computed using a VDJ recombination model fitted to out-of-frame rearrangements, and the results were checked against IGoR. A later analysis scored TCR-TCR, TCR-HLA and TCR-CMV co-occurrence with hypergeometric tests, applying a repertoire-size bias correction to TCR pairs. In a later analysis, false discovery rates were estimated by permuting HLA or CMV assignments 20 times. In a later analysis, co-occurring TCRs were grouped using DBSCAN, and TCRdist sequence similarity was added for clustering within HLA-allele-positive subsets. For co-occurrence clustering, repertoires with fewer than 30,000 or more than 120,000 public chains were excluded, along with five repertoires with anomalous nucleotide sharing. TCRdb holds this immuneACCESS table with in-frame rearrangements only. Some clones are missing; in checked studies, unresolved V genes explain under half, and the rest has no known cause. The V and J calls and the clone size are those of that table, but D and trimming were determined from the DNA. This sample has more than 200,000 clones in its table, and 60% to 80% of those were observed once. 1.5% to 2% of the sample is taken by the ten largest.

The sequence is built from TRBV15 and TRBJ1-2; TRBD1 agrees with 7 junctional bases. Input material: PBMCs. The sequence came from a male donor in good health and CMV-seronegative. The CDR3 region has the sequence CATSRDADRDNYGYTF. At the DNA level, the sequence is TGTGCCACCAGCAGAGACGCTGACAGGGACAACTATGGCTACACCTTC. The reference TRBV15 and TRBJ1-2 proteins fill in what lies around the CDR3, so the full variable domain reads DAMVIQNPRYQVTQFGKPVTLSCSQTLNHNVMYWYQQKSSQAPKLLFHYYDKDFNNEADTPDNFQSRRPNTSFCFLDIRSPGLGDTAMYLCATSRDADRDNYGYTFGSGTRLTVV.